Listed below are T cell receptor beta chains from one sample, sequenced in a study of beta chain features in type 1 diabetes. TCRdb's table, derived via immunoSEQ multiplex PCR, lists solely in-frame clones and lacks some. The data show 280,000 or so clones, about 15% seen once. The sequenced sample consisted of naive CD4+ T cells from blood. The receptor source for this set is a man aged 18 to 30 with type 1 diabetes. Both conserved end residues are part of each CDR3. The D gene is left open where the match is weak. Size is stated for part of the rows, as once, few or many counts, or as a class when the clone is expanded.

clone_size d_call j_call v_call cdr3_nt cdr3_aa
NA TRBD1 TRBJ1-5 TRBV19 TGTGCCAGTACTTTCTCCGGGACAGGGCTTCGCAATCAGCCCCAGCATTTT CASTFSGTGLRNQPQHF
NA NA TRBJ2-3 TRBV28 TGTGCCAGCAGCAGCCCGGCGGTACTCACAGATACGCAGTATTTT CASSSPAVLTDTQYF
few TRBD1 TRBJ1-6 TRBV30 TGTGCCTGGGCAAGACAGGGGAATTCACCCCTCCACTTT CAWARQGNSPLHF
NA NA TRBJ2-1 TRBV9 TGTGCCAGCTCAGGGGCCGACCCCTCCTACAATGAGCAGTTCTTC CASSGADPSYNEQFF
NA NA TRBJ2-7 TRBV25-1 TGTGCCAGCAGTGATGGCGGACTGGCAGTCTACGAGCAGTACTTC CASSDGGLAVYEQYF
few TRBD2 TRBJ2-1 TRBV10-3 TGTGCCATCAGTGAGAATAGGATAGCGGGAGCTGGTGAGCAGTTCTTC CAISENRIAGAGEQFF
NA TRBD1 TRBJ2-5 TRBV5-1 TGCGCCAGCAGCCGACAGGGGGCGGAGACCCAGTACTTC CASSRQGAETQYF
once TRBD1 TRBJ2-7 TRBV4-1 TGCGCCAGCAGCCTCGCTCCCGGGACAGGGGGCACCTACGAGCAGTACTTC CASSLAPGTGGTYEQYF
few NA TRBJ2-3 TRBV7-9 TGTGCCAGCAGCCCATGGGACTCCTCAGCGTATTTT CASSPWDSSAYF
NA NA TRBJ1-1 TRBV19 TGTGCCAGTAGTATGACAATAATGAACACTGAAGCTTTCTTT CASSMTIMNTEAFF
NA TRBD2 TRBJ2-2 TRBV5-1 TGCGCCAGCAGCACCCCAGCGGGGCGGATCACCGGGGAGCTGTTTTTT CASSTPAGRITGELFF
NA NA TRBJ1-2 TRBV7-9 TGTGCCAGCAGCTTTCGGCAGGGCGATGGCTACACCTTC CASSFRQGDGYTF
NA NA TRBJ1-1 TRBV6-5 TGTGCCAGCAGGCAAGACAGTTACACTGAAGCTTTCTTT CASRQDSYTEAFF
few NA TRBJ2-1 TRBV28 TGTGCCAGCCTGAGATACAATGAGCAGTTCTTC CASLRYNEQFF
NA TRBD2 TRBJ2-1 TRBV28 TGTGCCAGCAGTTTACTAGCGGGAGACACCTACAATGAGCAGTTCTTC CASSLLAGDTYNEQFF
NA NA TRBJ2-1 TRBV19 TGTGCCAGTAGTATAGTCCCCGGGCTGGGGGGGCAGTTCTTC CASSIVPGLGGQFF
few NA TRBJ2-5 TRBV7-8 TGTGCCAGCAGCTTACTGGGGGCCGAGGGAGAGACCCAGTACTTC CASSLLGAEGETQYF
few TRBD1 TRBJ1-1 TRBV4-1 TGCGCCAGCGCCGCAGACAGGGTGAACACTGAAGCTTTCTTT CASAADRVNTEAFF
NA TRBD2 TRBJ2-3 TRBV5-4 TGTGCCAGCAGCTCCTCTAGCGGGGGCGCGGGGACGCAGTATTTT CASSSSSGGAGTQYF
NA NA TRBJ1-2 TRBV5-8 TGTGCCAGCAGCTTGGGAGCATGGGGAGGGGCGGACTATGGCTACACCTTC CASSLGAWGGADYGYTF
few NA TRBJ1-6 TRBV4-3 TGCGCCAGCAGCCAAGATTCAGGGTCCTCTAATTCACCCCTCCACTTT CASSQDSGSSNSPLHF
once NA TRBJ2-1 TRBV18 TGTGCCAGCTCACCCCAAAACAATGAGCAGTTCTTC CASSPQNNEQFF
NA NA TRBJ1-6 TRBV5-1 TGCGCCAGCAGCTTTGGACAGACTAATTCACCCCTCCACTTT CASSFGQTNSPLHF
NA TRBD2 TRBJ2-1 TRBV9 TGTGCCAGCAGCACGACTAGCGGGAGGGCCTGGTTCGATGAGCAGTTCTTC CASSTTSGRAWFDEQFF
few TRBD2 TRBJ2-3 TRBV7-8 TGTGCCAGCAGCTTAAGGCTAGCGGGGAGCACAGATACGCAGTATTTT CASSLRLAGSTDTQYF
NA TRBD2 TRBJ2-7 TRBV5-6 TGTGCCAGCAGACAAGGACTAGCGGGATTCTACGAGCAGTACTTC CASRQGLAGFYEQYF